Listed below are T cell receptor beta chains from one sample, sequenced in a study of graft-versus-host responses after intestinal transplantation. Repertoires were generated with immunoSEQ multiplex PCR, while TCRdb's copy carries only in-frame clones and drops some. Found here are about 82,000 clones, 90% to 95% of them singletons; the top ten hold approximately 0.1%. Their antigen targets remain unknown. Sequencing used unstimulated CD4+ T cells sorted from spleen or lymph node cells, obtained before intestinal transplant. These receptors were taken from a human donor who received an intestinal transplant. Both conserved end residues are part of each CDR3. The D gene is left open where the match is weak. Not every row has a clone size; where given, it reads once, few, many or a size class.

TRBJ2-3 | NA | NA | TRBV6-5 | CASSIGHATDTQYF | TGTGCCAGCAGTATCGGACACGCCACAGATACGCAGTATTTT
TRBJ2-7 | TRBD1 | NA | TRBV25-1 | CASSVQTGLGYEQYF | TGTGCCAGCAGTGTACAGACAGGGTTAGGCTACGAGCAGTACTTC
TRBJ2-7 | TRBD2 | NA | TRBV18 | CASSPPGLAGAHEQYF | TGTGCCAGCTCACCACCGGGACTAGCGGGTGCACACGAGCAGTACTTC
TRBJ1-5 | NA | few | TRBV2 | CASSVELNRGNQPQHF | TGTGCCAGCAGTGTCGAGTTAAACAGGGGCAATCAGCCCCAGCATTTT
TRBJ1-2 | TRBD1 | NA | TRBV19 | CASSPGTGNYGYTF | TGTGCCAGTAGCCCCGGGACAGGGAACTATGGCTACACCTTC
TRBJ2-1 | NA | NA | TRBV4-3 | CASSQALRRGSYNEQFF | TGCGCCAGCAGCCAAGCCCTCAGGAGGGGCTCCTACAATGAGCAGTTCTTC
TRBJ1-1 | NA | once | TRBV11-3 | CASSLDGMDTEAFF | TGTGCCAGCAGCTTAGACGGGATGGACACTGAAGCTTTCTTT
TRBJ1-2 | NA | NA | TRBV12-5 | CASGLVNSDYGYTF | TGTGCTAGTGGTTTGGTAAATAGCGACTATGGCTACACCTTC
TRBJ2-3 | NA | NA | TRBV5-1 | CASSLGGQPDTQYF | TGCGCCAGCAGCTTGGGGGGGCAGCCCGATACGCAGTATTTT
TRBJ1-5 | TRBD1 | NA | TRBV15 | CATRDGGQGGDQPQHF | TGTGCCACCAGGGACGGCGGACAGGGGGGGGATCAGCCCCAGCATTTT
TRBJ2-6 | NA | NA | TRBV7-9 | CASSLRTGAGANVLTF | TGTGCCAGCAGCTTACGCACCGGAGCTGGGGCCAACGTCCTGACTTTC
TRBJ1-3 | NA | NA | TRBV30 | CAWSVRSRGAGNTIYF | TGTGCCTGGAGTGTACGGTCCAGGGGAGCTGGAAACACCATATATTTT
TRBJ2-5 | NA | NA | TRBV5-5 | CASSLAGVQETQYF | TGTGCCAGCAGCTTGGCCGGGGTACAAGAGACCCAGTACTTC
TRBJ1-2 | NA | NA | TRBV5-6 | CASSRGESKIGGYTF | TGTGCCAGCAGCCGGGGGGAGTCAAAGATTGGGGGCTACACCTTC
TRBJ2-7 | TRBD1 | NA | TRBV7-9 | CASSYGTGAGGYEQYF | TGTGCCAGCAGCTACGGGACAGGGGCCGGGGGGTACGAGCAGTACTTC
TRBJ2-3 | NA | NA | TRBV6-1 | CASSVLLGSADTQYF | TGTGCCAGCAGTGTCCTACTAGGTTCCGCAGATACGCAGTATTTT
TRBJ2-7 | NA | NA | TRBV5-5 | CASSSTKYGEQYF | TGTGCCAGCAGCAGTACAAAGTACGGGGAGCAGTACTTC
TRBJ2-7 | TRBD2 | NA | TRBV11-1 | CASSRGLAGLISYEQYF | TGTGCCAGCAGCAGGGGACTAGCGGGCCTAATATCCTACGAGCAGTACTTC
TRBJ1-6 | TRBD1 | NA | TRBV4-3 | CASSQETTGYSPLHF | TGCGCCAGCAGCCAAGAGACGACAGGGTACTCACCCCTCCACTTT
TRBJ1-1 | TRBD1 | NA | TRBV11-3 | CASSSDRGSAFF | TGTGCCAGCAGCTCGGACAGGGGATCGGCATTCTTT
TRBJ2-5 | TRBD1 | NA | TRBV7-2 | CASSSGQGALGTQYF | TGTGCCAGCAGCTCGGGACAGGGGGCGCTTGGGACCCAGTACTTC
TRBJ2-7 | NA | NA | TRBV2 | CASTNGDDLSYEQYF | TGTGCCAGCACGAACGGGGATGATCTCTCCTACGAGCAGTACTTC
TRBJ1-1 | TRBD1 | NA | TRBV11-3 | CASSFEAGQHTEAFF | TGTGCCAGCAGCTTTGAGGCGGGACAGCACACTGAAGCTTTCTTT
TRBJ2-7 | TRBD1 | NA | TRBV5-1 | CASSSEQGPGYEQYF | TGCGCCAGCAGCTCGGAACAGGGGCCTGGCTACGAGCAGTACTTC